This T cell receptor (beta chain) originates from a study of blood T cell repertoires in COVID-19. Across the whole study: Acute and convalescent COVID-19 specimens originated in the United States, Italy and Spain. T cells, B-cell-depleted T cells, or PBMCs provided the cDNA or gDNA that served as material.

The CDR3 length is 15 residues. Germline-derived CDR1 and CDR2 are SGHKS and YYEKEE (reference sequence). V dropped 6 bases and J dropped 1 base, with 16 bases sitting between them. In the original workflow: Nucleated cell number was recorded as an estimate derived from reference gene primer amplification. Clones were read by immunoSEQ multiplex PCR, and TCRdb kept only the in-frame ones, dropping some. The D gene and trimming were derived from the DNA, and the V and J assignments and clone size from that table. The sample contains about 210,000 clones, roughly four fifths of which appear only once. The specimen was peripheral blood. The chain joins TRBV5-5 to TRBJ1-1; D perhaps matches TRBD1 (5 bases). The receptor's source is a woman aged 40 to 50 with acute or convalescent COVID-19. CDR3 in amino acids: CASTPVGGWNTEAFF. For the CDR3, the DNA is TGTGCCAGCACCCCAGTTGGGGGGTGGAACACTGAAGCTTTCTTT.